The clone carrying this T cell receptor beta chain has ten or more counts. The antigen is not known. The data were taken from a study of T cells after yellow fever vaccination. General study points: A secondary response was less intense yet reached its peak sooner, at day 5 versus 15. FACS-sorted repertoires might harbor abundant contaminating clonotypes from the bulk population. Re-detected after boosting: most primary clones, about 96% of CD4 and roughly 88% of CD8.

V lost 6 bases and J lost 0, with 15 bases in between. Germline CDR1 SGHTA, CDR2 FQGNSA. CDR3 length: 16 amino acids. TCRdb reprocessed the 5' RACE reads with MiXCR, giving one entry per CDR3 protein. The repertoire holds 300,000 or so distinct CDR3 sequences, about 7.8% seen once, with 17% in the top ten. The source was PBMCs, collected about 41 days after the first yellow fever vaccination. The TCR comes from a man aged 18 to 30 who received the YFV17D yellow fever vaccine. V is TRBV7-2 and J is TRBJ1-3; D remains ambiguous. CDR3: CASSRSWVSSGNTIYF. The CDR3 DNA is TGTGCCAGCAGTCGTAGCTGGGTTAGCTCTGGAAACACCATATATTTT.